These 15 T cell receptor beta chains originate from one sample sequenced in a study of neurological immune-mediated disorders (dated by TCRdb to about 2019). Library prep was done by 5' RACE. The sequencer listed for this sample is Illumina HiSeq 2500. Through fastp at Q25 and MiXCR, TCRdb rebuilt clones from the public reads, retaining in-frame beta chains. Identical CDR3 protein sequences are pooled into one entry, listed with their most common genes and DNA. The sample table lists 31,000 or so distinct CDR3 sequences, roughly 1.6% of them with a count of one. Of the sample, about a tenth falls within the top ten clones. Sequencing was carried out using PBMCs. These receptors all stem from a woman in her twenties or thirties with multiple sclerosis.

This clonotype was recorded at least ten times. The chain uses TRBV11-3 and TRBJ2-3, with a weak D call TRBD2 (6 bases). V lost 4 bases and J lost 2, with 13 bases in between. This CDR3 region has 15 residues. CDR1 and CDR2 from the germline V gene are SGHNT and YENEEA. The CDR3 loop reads CASSWDFHPTDTQYF. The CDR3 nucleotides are TGTGCCAGCAGCTGGGACTTCCATCCCACAGATACGCAGTATTTT.

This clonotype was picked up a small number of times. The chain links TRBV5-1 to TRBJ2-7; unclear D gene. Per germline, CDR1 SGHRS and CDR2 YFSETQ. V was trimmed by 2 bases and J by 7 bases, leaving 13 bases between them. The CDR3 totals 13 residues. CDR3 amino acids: CASSFVVVGEQYF. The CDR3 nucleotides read TGCGCCAGCAGCTTTGTGGTAGTGGGGGAGCAGTACTTC.

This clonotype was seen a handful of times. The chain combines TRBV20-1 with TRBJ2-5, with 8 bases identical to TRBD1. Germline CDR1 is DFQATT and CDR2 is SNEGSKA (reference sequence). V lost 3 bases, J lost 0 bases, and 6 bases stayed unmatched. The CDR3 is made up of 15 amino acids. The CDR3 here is CSARGDRQYQETQYF. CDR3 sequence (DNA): TGCAGTGCTAGGGGGGACAGGCAGTACCAAGAGACCCAGTACTTC.

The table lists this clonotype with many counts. The CDR3: CSARPRDYNSPLHF. The CDR3 nucleotides are TGCAGTGCTAGGCCCAGGGACTATAATTCACCCCTCCACTTT. The chain couples TRBV20-1 to TRBJ1-6; tentative D call: TRBD1 (5 bases). The V gene lost 3 bases and the J gene lost 3 bases, with 9 bases spanning the gap. Germline loops: CDR1 DFQATT, CDR2 SNEGSKA (reference sequence). The CDR3 contains 14 residues.

CDR3 amino acids: CASTKRGAQETQYF. The CDR3 DNA is TGTGCCAGCACTAAGCGGGGGGCACAAGAGACCCAGTACTTC. The chain uses TRBV6-1 and TRBJ2-5; 9 nucleotides align to TRBD2. The germline gives CDR1 MNHNS, CDR2 SASEGT. The CDR3 has 14 amino acids. With V trimmed by 7 bases and J by 2 bases, 5 bases remained unmatched.

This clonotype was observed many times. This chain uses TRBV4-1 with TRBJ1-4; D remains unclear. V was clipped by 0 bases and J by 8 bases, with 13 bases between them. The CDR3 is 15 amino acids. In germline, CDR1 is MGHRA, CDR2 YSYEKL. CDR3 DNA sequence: TGCGCCAGCAGCCAAGATGAGGGAACATGGGAAAAACTGTTTTTT. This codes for CASSQDEGTWEKLFF.

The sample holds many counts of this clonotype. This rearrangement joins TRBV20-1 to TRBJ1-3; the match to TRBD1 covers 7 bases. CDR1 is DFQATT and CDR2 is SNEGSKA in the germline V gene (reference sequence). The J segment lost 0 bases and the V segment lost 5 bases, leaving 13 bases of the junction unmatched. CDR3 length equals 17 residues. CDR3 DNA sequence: TGCAGTGCTCTCAACCCGACAGGGTCCAGCTCTGGAAACACCATATATTTT. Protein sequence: CSALNPTGSSSGNTIYF.

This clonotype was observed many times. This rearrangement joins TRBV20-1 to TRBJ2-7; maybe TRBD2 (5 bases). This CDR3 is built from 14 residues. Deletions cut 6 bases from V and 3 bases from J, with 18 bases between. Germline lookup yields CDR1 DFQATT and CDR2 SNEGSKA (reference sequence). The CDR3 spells CSAPGEGRGYEQYF. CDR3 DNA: TGCAGTGCCCCGGGTGAAGGGAGAGGCTACGAGCAGTACTTC.

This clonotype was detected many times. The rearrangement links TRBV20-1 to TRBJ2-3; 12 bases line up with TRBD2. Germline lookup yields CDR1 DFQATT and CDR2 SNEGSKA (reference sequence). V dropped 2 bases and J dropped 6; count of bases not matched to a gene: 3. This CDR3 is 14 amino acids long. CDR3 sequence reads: CSARLAGGPDTQYF. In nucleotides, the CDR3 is TGCAGTGCTAGACTAGCGGGGGGGCCGGATACGCAGTATTTT.

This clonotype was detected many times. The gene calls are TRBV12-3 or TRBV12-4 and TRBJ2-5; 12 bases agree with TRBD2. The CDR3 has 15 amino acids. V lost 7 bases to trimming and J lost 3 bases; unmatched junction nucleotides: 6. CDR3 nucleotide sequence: TGTGCCAGCAAACTAGCGGGGGGAGTAGAAGAGACCCAGTACTTC. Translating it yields CASKLAGGVEETQYF.

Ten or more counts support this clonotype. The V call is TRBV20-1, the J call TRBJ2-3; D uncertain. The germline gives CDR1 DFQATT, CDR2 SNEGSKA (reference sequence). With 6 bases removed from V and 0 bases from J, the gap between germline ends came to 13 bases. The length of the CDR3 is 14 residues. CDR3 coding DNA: TGCAGTGCCCCTCTGGGCAGGAGCACAGATACGCAGTATTTT. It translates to CSAPLGRSTDTQYF.

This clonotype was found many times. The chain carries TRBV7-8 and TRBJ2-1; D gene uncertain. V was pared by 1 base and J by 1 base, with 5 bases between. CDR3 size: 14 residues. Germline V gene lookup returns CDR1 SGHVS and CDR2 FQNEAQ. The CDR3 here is CASSLDDSYNEQFF. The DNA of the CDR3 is TGTGCCAGCAGCTTAGACGATTCCTACAATGAGCAGTTCTTC.

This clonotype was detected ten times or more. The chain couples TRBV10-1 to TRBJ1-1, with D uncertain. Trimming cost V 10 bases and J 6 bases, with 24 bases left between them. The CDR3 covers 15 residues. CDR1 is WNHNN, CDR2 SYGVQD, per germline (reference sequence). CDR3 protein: CATFGRSEFWSEAFF. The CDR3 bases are TGCGCCACCTTTGGCCGTTCCGAATTTTGGTCTGAAGCTTTCTTT.

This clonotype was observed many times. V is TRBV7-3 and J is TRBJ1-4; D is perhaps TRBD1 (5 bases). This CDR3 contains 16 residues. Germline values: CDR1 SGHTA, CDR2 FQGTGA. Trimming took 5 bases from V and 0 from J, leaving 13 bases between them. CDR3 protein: CASSERQGTTNEKLFF. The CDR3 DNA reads TGTGCCAGCAGCGAGAGGCAGGGTACAACTAATGAAAAACTGTTTTTT.

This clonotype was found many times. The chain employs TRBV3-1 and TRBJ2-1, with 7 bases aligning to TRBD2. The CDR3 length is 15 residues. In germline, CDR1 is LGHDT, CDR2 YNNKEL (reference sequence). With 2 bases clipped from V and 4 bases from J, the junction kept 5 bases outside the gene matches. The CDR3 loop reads CASSQQRGLYNEQFF. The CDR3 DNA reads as TGTGCCAGCAGCCAACAGCGGGGATTGTACAATGAGCAGTTCTTC.